What follows are 13 T cell receptor beta chains derived from one specimen sequenced in a study of T cells in Graves' hyperthyroidism and ophthalmopathy. RNA transcripts yielded amplified TCR beta CDR3 regions. First-round RT-PCR targeting the TCR CDR3 was performed with the HTBI primer set. Each CDR3 protein gets one entry after TCRdb re-called the multiplex PCR reads with MiXCR. This sample has roughly 570,000 distinct CDR3 sequences, with around 42% found just once. The sequencing sample was made of peripheral blood or thyroid tissue (not recorded which). The receptors stem from an adult woman with Graves' disease, either hyperthyroidism or ophthalmopathy (not recorded which).

On this clonotype: The limits of the CDR3 on the DNA are not certain, so only TCRdb's listed CDR3 is given. The chain recombines TRBV11-2 with TRBJ1-2; the table assigns TRBD1, which was not confirmed against the DNA. Germline CDR1 reads SGHAT; CDR2 reads FQNNGV. Termini included, the CDR3 measures 11 amino acids. The CDR3 sequence: CASSWGSGNTF.

About this clonotype: Possible read error: a much larger clone is one base away. The chain combines TRBV28 with TRBJ1-6, with D perhaps matching TRBD1 (6 bases). The CDR3 runs to 16 residues. CDR1 and CDR2 (germline): MDHEN, SYDVKM. The V and J ends lost 4 bases and 6 bases respectively, with 16 bases between them. The CDR3 region is CASSSRTALRNSPLHF. The CDR3 coding sequence is TGTGCCAGCAGTTCCCGGACAGCCTTACGTAATTCACCCCTCCACTTT.

The sample holds one count of this clonotype. This CDR3 is CSVEEGWELWDSPLHF. The CDR3 DNA sequence: TGCAGCGTTGAAGAAGGCTGGGAGCTTTGGGATTCACCCCTCCACTTT. The chain couples TRBV29-1 to TRBJ1-6, with unresolved D. Per the germline V gene, CDR1 is SQVTM and CDR2 is ANQGSEA. Trimming pared 0 bases from V and 8 bases from J, leaving 17 bases between. This CDR3 contains 16 residues. Full variable domain (rest looked up from reference TRBV29-1 and TRBJ1-6): SAVISQKPSRDICQRGTSLTIQCQVDSQVTMMFWYRQQPGQSLTLIATANQGSEATYESGFVIDKFPISRPNLTFSTLTVSNMSPEDSSIYLCSVEEGWELWDSPLHFGNGTRLTVT.

The V gene is TRBV13, the J gene TRBJ1-2; tentative D call: TRBD1 (5 bases). V gave up 5 bases and J gave up 5 bases, with 9 bases separating them. The CDR3 contains 12 residues. In germline, CDR1 is PRHDT, CDR2 FYEKMQ (reference sequence). The CDR3 loop is CASSSRQYGYTF. The CDR3 DNA reads as TGTGCCAGCAGCAGCCGACAGTATGGCTACACCTTC. Looking up the rest from reference TRBV13 and TRBJ1-2 gives the full variable domain: AAGVIQSPRHLIKEKRETATLKCYPIPRHDTVYWYQQGPGQDPQFLISFYEKMQSDKGSIPDRFSAQQFSDYHSELNMSSLELGDSALYFCASSSRQYGYTFGSGTRLTVV.

This clonotype has at least ten counts. CDR3: CASSPVGRAVTQYF. CDR3 DNA: TGTGCCAGCAGTCCGGTGGGCAGGGCGGTGACCCAGTACTTC. The chain has TRBV2 and TRBJ2-5, with a tentative D call TRBD1 (5 bases). The CDR3 runs to 14 residues. Per the germline V gene, CDR1 is SNHLY and CDR2 is FYNNEI. V lost 5 bases, J lost 7 bases, and 17 bases lay in between. Full variable domain (missing parts from reference TRBV2 and TRBJ2-5): EPEVTQTPSHQVTQMGQEVILRCVPISNHLYFYWYRQILGQKVEFLVSFYNNEISEKSEIFDDQFSVERPDGSNFTLKIRSTKLEDSAMYFCASSPVGRAVTQYFGPGTRLLVL.

This clonotype was counted at least ten times. This chain joins TRBV28 and TRBJ2-5; 7 positions agree with TRBD1. This CDR3 has 13 residues. V lost 6 bases to trimming and J lost 5 bases; unmatched junction nucleotides: 6. CDR1 and CDR2 (germline): MDHEN, SYDVKM. CDR3 coding DNA: TGTGCCAGCAGGCCTGACAGGGTTGAGACCCAGTACTTC. It specifies CASRPDRVETQYF.

This clonotype was observed a single time. CDR3 sequence: CASSYSSGGGPGANVLTF. DNA for the CDR3: TGTGCCAGCAGTTACTCATCTGGGGGGGGTCCTGGGGCCAACGTCCTGACTTTC. The chain has TRBV6-5 and TRBJ2-6; TRBD2 matches at 7 bases. Trimming removed 0 bases from V and 2 bases from J; junction bases left unmatched: 7. Germline loops: CDR1 MNHEY, CDR2 SVGAGI. The CDR3 loop spans 18 amino acids.

This rearrangement joins TRBV15 to TRBJ2-1; TRBD1 is a possible D gene (6 bases). V lost 0 bases and J 7 bases, leaving 13 bases between the germline ends. This CDR3 region has 15 residues. The V gene's germline CDR1 is LNHNV and CDR2 YYDKDF (reference sequence). This chain's CDR3 is CATSRDGEGVNEQFF. CDR3 coding DNA: TGTGCCACCAGCAGAGACGGCGAGGGGGTGAATGAGCAGTTCTTC.

This clonotype was seen at least ten times. V gene TRBV2 combines with J gene TRBJ2-5, with D hard to call. The germline V gene encodes CDR1 SNHLY and CDR2 FYNNEI. Trimming cost V 5 bases and J 5 bases, with 12 bases left between them. The CDR3 runs 13 residues. CDR3 coding DNA: TGTGCCAGCAGTCGGTTGTCCGGGGAGACCCAGTACTTC. Translation gives CASSRLSGETQYF.

The gene calls are TRBV30 and TRBJ1-6; 7 bases are a match to TRBD1. Per germline, CDR1 GTSNPN and CDR2 SVGIG (reference sequence). The CDR3 is 14 amino acids. Losses at the gene ends were 2 bases for V and 7 bases for J; bases not matched to a gene: 5. DNA for the CDR3: TGTGCCTGGAGTCGAGGACAGGCGAATTCACCCCTCCACTTT. Translation gives CAWSRGQANSPLHF.

This clonotype appeared many times. The J gene is TRBJ1-4, the V gene TRBV7-9, with TRBD1 identical over 7 bases. The V and J ends lost 7 bases and 6 bases, in that order; junction bases with no gene match: 8. This CDR3 spans 14 amino acids. Germline V CDR1 and CDR2: SEHNR, FQNEAQ (reference sequence). CDR3 DNA sequence: TGTGCCAGCACCGATACAGGGGTGTATGAAAAACTGTTTTTT. Its translation: CASTDTGVYEKLFF.

The chain uses TRBV10-3 and TRBJ2-7, with 9 bases fitting TRBD2. Per germline, CDR1 ENHRY and CDR2 SYGVKD. The CDR3 is made up of 11 amino acids. Trimming at V came to 3 bases and at J to 11 bases, leaving 2 bases not matched to a gene. CDR3: CAISELAGEYF. CDR3 bases: TGTGCCATCAGTGAACTAGCGGGCGAGTACTTC.

This clonotype was picked up many times. The V call is TRBV14, the J call TRBJ1-2; D remains unclear. V lost 5 bases and J lost 4, with 11 bases in between. This CDR3 region has 13 residues. CDR1 is SGHDN, CDR2 FVKESK, per germline. The CDR3 region is CASSAGVGYGYTF. In nucleotides, the CDR3 is TGTGCCAGCAGCGCAGGAGTTGGCTATGGCTACACCTTC.